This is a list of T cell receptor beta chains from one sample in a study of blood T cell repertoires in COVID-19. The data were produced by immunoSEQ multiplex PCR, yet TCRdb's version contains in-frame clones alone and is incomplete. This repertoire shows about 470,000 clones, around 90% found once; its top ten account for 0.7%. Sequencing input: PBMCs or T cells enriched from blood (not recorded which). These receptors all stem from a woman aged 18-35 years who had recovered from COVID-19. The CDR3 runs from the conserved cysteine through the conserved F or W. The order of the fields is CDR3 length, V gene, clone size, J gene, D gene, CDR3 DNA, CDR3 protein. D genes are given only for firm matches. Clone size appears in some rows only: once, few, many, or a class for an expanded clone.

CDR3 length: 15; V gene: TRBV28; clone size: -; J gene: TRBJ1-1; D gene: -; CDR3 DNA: TGTGCCAGCAGGATTACAGGTGTGGGCGGCACTGAAGCTTTCTTT; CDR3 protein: CASRITGVGGTEAFF
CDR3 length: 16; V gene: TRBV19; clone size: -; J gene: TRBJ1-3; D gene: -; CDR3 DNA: TGTGCCAGTAGTATAGCAGGGGAAACTACTGGAAACACCATATATTTT; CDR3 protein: CASSIAGETTGNTIYF
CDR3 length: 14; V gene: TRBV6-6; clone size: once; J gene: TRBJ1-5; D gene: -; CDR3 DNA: TGTGCCAGCAGTTACTCGCAGGTCAATCAGCCCCAGCATTTT; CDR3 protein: CASSYSQVNQPQHF
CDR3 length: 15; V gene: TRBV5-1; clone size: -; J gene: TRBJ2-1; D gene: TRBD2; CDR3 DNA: TGCGCCAGCAGCTTGCCTAGCGGGGGGGCCAATGAGCAGTTCTTC; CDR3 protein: CASSLPSGGANEQFF
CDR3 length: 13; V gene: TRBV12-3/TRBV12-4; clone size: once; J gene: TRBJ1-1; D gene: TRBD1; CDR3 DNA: TGTGCCAGCAGCTCGACAGGGAAAACTGAAGCTTTCTTT; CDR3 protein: CASSSTGKTEAFF
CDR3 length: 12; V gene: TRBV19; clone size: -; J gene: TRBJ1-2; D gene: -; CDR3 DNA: TGTGCCAGTACCCCGGGGGACTATGGCTACACCTTC; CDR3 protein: CASTPGDYGYTF
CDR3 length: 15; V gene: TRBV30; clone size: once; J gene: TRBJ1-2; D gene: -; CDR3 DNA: TGTGCCTGGAGTGCCCTGGCAAGCCGGTCGCGGGGCTACACCTTC; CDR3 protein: CAWSALASRSRGYTF
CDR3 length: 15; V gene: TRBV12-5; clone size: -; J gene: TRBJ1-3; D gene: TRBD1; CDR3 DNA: TGTGCTAGTGGGGGAACAGGGGGTGTGAGGGACACCATATATTTT; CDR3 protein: CASGGTGGVRDTIYF
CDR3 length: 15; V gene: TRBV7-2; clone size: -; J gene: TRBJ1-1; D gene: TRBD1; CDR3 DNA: TGTGCCAGCAGGGAGAAGACAGGGTTTGGTACTGAAGCTTTCTTT; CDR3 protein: CASREKTGFGTEAFF
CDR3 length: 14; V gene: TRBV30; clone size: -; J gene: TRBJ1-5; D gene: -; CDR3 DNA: TGTGCCTGGAGGGCGGTGGGAGTCAATCAGCCCCAGCATTTT; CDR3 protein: CAWRAVGVNQPQHF
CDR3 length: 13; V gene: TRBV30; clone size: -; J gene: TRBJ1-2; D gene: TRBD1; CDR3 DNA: TGTGCCTGGAGTCGGGACAGGAACTATGGCTACACCTTC; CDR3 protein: CAWSRDRNYGYTF
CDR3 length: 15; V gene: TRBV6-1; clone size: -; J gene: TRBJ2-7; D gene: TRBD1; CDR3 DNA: TGTGCCAGCAGTGAAGCTTGGACAGGGGGCTACGAGCAGTACTTC; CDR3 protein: CASSEAWTGGYEQYF
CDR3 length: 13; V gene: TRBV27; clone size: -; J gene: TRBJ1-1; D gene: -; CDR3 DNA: TGTGCCAGCAGTGGAGCGATAAACACTGAAGCTTTCTTT; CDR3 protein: CASSGAINTEAFF
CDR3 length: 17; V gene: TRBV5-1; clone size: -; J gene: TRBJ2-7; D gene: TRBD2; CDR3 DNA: TGCGCCAGCAGTCCCACCGGGGGGACGCTCATTGGGGGCGAGCAGTACTTC; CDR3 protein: CASSPTGGTLIGGEQYF
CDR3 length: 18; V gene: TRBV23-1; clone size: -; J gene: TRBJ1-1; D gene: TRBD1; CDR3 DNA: TGCGCCAGCAGTCACACGCCAGACAGGGGACGCAAGAACACTGAAGCTTTCTTT; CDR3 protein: CASSHTPDRGRKNTEAFF
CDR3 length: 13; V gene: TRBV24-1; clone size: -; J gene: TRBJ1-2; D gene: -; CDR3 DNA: TGTGCCACCAGTGAGGGCGCTAACTATGGCTACACCTTC; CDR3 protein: CATSEGANYGYTF
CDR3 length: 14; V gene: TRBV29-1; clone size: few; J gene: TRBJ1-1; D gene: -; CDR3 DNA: TGCAGCGTCGGTACCCTGGGAGAGAACACTGAAGCTTTCTTT; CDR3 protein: CSVGTLGENTEAFF
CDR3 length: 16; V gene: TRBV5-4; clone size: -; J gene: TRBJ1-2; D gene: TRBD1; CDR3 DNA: TGTGCCAGCAGCTTGGGGGGACAGATCCAATTCTATGGCTACACCTTC; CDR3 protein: CASSLGGQIQFYGYTF
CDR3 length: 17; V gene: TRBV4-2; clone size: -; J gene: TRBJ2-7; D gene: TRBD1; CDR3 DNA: TGTGCCAGCAGCCAAGATAAGGTCGGACAGGGGTCCTACGAGCAGTACTTC; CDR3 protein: CASSQDKVGQGSYEQYF
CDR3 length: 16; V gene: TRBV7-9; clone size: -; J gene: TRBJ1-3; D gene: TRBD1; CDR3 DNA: TGTGCCAGCAGCTCCCCCAGGGGGCTCTCTGGAAACACCATATATTTT; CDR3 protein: CASSSPRGLSGNTIYF
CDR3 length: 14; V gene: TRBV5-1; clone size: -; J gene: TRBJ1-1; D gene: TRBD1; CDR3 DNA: TGCGCCAGCAGCCCCGACAGGGTCAGGCCTGAAGCTTTCTTT; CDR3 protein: CASSPDRVRPEAFF
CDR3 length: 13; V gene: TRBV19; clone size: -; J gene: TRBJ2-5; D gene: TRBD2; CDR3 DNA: TGTGCCAGTAGTATGGGACTAGGGGAGACCCAGTACTTC; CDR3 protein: CASSMGLGETQYF
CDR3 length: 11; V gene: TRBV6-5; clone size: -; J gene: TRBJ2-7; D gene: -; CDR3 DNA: TGTGCCAGCCGGAGGTCCTACGAGCAGTACTTC; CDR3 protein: CASRRSYEQYF
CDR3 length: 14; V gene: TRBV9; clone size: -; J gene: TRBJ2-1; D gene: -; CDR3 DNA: TGTGCCAGCAGCGTACGAATGGACTCTCTAGGGCAGTTCTTC; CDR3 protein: CASSVRMDSLGQFF
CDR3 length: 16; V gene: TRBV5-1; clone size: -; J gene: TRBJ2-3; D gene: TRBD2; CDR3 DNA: TGCGCCAGCAGCTTGGGACTAGCGGGGGAGCAAGATACGCAGTATTTT; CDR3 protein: CASSLGLAGEQDTQYF
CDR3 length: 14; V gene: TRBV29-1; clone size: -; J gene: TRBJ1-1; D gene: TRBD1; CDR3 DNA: TGCAGCGTTGTTCGACAGGGCATGAACACTGAAGCTTTCTTT; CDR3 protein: CSVVRQGMNTEAFF
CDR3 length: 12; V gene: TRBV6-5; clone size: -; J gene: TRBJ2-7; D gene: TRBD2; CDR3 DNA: TGTGCCAGCGGCGCGGGGGCCTACGAGCAGTACTTC; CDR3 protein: CASGAGAYEQYF
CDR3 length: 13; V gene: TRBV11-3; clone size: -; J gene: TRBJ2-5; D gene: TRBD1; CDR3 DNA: TGTGCCAGCAGCTCCTCACAAGGGGGCACCCAGTACTTC; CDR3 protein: CASSSSQGGTQYF
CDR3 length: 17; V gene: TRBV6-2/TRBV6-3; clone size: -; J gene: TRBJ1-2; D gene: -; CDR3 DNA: TGTGCCAGCAGTCCCCCCTCTTTCGCGGGGCCCGAAGGGGGCTACACCTTC; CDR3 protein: CASSPPSFAGPEGGYTF
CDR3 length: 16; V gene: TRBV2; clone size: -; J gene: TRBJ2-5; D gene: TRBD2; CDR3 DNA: TGTGCCAGCAGGGGTAGACTAGCGGGGCTTCAAGAGACCCAGTACTTC; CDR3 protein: CASRGRLAGLQETQYF
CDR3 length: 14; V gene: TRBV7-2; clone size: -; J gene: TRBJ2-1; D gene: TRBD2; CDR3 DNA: TGTGCCAGCAGCCTACTAGCGGGGGACTATGAGCAGTTCTTC; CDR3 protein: CASSLLAGDYEQFF
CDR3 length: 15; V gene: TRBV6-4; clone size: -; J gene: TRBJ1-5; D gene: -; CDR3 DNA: TGTGCCAGCAGGCCCGGACAGCTTAGCAATCAGCCCCAGCATTTT; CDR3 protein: CASRPGQLSNQPQHF
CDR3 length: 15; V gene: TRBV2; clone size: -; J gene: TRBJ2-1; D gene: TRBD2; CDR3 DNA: TGTGCCAGCAGTGAATACGGGGGGGGGAACGGTGAGCAGTTCTTC; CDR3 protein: CASSEYGGGNGEQFF
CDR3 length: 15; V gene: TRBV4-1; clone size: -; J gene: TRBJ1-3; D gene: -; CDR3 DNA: TGCGCCAGCAGCCAAGAGGCAAGCTCTGGAAACACCATATATTTT; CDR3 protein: CASSQEASSGNTIYF
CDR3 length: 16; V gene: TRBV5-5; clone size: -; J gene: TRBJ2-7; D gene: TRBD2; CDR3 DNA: TGTGCCAGCATCTCTGCCGGTCCGGGGGAGGGCTACGAGCAGTACTTC; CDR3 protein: CASISAGPGEGYEQYF
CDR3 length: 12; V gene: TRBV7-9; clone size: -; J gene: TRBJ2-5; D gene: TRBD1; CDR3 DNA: TGTACCAGCAGCCTACAGGGGGAGACCCAGTACTTC; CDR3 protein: CTSSLQGETQYF
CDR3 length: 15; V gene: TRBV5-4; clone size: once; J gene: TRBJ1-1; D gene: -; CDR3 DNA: TGTGCCAGCAGCTCAGCCGGGACAAGTAAAACTGAAGCTTTCTTT; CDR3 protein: CASSSAGTSKTEAFF
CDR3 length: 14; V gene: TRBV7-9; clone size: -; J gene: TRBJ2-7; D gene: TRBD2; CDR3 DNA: TGTGCCAGCAGCTCGGGACTAGCGGCCTACGAGCAGTACTTC; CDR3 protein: CASSSGLAAYEQYF
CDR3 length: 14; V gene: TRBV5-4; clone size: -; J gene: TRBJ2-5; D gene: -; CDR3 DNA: TGTGCCAGCAGCCTGGCCGGACTTCTAGAGACCCAGTACTTC; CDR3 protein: CASSLAGLLETQYF
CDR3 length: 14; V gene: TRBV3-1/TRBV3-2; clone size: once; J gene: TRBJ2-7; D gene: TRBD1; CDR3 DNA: TGTGCCAGCAGCCAAGCACTCACAGGGGACGAGCAGTACTTC; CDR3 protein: CASSQALTGDEQYF
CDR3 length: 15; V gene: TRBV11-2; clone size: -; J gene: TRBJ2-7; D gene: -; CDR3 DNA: TGTGCCAGCAGCTTAGGTCGCGGAGGGAAAGACGAGCAGTACTTC; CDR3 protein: CASSLGRGGKDEQYF
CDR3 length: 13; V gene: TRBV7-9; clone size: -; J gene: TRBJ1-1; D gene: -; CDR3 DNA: TGTGCCAGCAGCTTTGGGACTAAGGCTGAAGCTTTCTTT; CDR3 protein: CASSFGTKAEAFF
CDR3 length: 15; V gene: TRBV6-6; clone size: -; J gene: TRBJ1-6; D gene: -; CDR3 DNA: TGTGCCAGCAACCAGGGGATCTCGGATAATTCACCCCTCCACTTT; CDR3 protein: CASNQGISDNSPLHF
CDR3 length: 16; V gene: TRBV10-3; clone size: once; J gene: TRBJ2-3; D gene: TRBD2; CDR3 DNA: TGTGCCATCCAGGATCTTAGCGGGGGGTCCGGAGATACGCAGTATTTT; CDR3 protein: CAIQDLSGGSGDTQYF
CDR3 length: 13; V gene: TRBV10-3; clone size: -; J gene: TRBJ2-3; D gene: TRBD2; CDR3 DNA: TGTGCCATTACAGCGGGGGGGGGAGATACGCAGTATTTT; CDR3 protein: CAITAGGGDTQYF
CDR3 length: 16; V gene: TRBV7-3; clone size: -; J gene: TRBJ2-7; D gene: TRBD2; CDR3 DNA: TGTGCCAGCAGCCTGGGACTAGCGGGGGGGCGGAAAGAGCAGTACTTC; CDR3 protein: CASSLGLAGGRKEQYF
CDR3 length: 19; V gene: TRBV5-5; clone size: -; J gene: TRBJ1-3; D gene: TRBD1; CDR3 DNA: TGTGCCAGCAGCTTGGAGCTGTTCTTACGACAGGGGGGAGGAAACACCATATATTTT; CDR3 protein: CASSLELFLRQGGGNTIYF
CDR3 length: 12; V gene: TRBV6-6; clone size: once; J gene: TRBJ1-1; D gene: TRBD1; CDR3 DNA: TGTGCCAGCAATGGACCGGGACAGGAAGCTTTCTTT; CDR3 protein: CASNGPGQEAFF
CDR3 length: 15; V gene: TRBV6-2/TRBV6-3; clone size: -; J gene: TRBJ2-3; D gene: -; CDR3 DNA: TGTGCCAGCAGTTACGGTAATCCGGGTTCAGATACGCAGTATTTT; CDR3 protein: CASSYGNPGSDTQYF
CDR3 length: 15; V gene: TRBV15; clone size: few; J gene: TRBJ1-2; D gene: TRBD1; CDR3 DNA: TGTGCCACCAGCCTCCCGGCAGGGGGTAACTATGGCTACACCTTC; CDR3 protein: CATSLPAGGNYGYTF
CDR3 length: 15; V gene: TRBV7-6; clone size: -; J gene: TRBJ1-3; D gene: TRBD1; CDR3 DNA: TGTGCCAGCAGCCCCGCGACAGGGCTTTGGGACACCATATATTTT; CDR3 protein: CASSPATGLWDTIYF
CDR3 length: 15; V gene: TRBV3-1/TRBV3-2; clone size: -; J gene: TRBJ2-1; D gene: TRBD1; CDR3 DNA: TGTGCCAGCAGCGCAACAGGGGCCGCCTACAATGAGCAGTTCTTC; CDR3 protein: CASSATGAAYNEQFF
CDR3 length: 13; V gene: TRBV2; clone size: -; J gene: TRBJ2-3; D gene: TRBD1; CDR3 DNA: TGTGCCAGCACTCCGGGACAGGAAGATACGCAGTATTTT; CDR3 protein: CASTPGQEDTQYF
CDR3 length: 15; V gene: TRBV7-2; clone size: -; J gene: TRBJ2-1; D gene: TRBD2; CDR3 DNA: TGTGCCAGCAGCCTTAGCGGGGCTTACTACAATGAGCAGTTCTTC; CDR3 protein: CASSLSGAYYNEQFF
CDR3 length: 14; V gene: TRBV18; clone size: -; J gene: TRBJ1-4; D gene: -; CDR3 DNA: TGTGCCAGCTCACCACAAGGGGATCATGAAAAACTGTTTTTT; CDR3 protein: CASSPQGDHEKLFF
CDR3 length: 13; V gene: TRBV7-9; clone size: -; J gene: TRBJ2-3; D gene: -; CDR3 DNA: TGTGCCAGCAGCTTGGACAGAACAGATACGCAGTATTTT; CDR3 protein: CASSLDRTDTQYF
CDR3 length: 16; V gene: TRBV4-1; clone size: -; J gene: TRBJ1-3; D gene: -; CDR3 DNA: TGCGCCAGCAGCCAAGACCGGGTATACTCTGGAAACACCATATATTTT; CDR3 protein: CASSQDRVYSGNTIYF
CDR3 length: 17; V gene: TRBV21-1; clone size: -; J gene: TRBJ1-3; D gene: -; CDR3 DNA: TGTGCCAGCAGCAAAGCGCGAGTAGGGAGCTCTGGAAACACCATATATTTT; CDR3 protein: CASSKARVGSSGNTIYF
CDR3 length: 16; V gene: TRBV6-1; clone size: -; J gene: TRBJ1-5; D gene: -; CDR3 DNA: TGTGCCAGCAGTGAGGGTACAGGGCTCGGCAATCAGCCCCAGCATTTT; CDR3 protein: CASSEGTGLGNQPQHF